This TCR beta chain was obtained from a study of T-cell memory formation after mild COVID-19. Whole-study context: Most TCR clusters belonged to a single donor. Study-wide results and limits: Contracting clones from day 15 to 85 had balanced CD4/CD8; later expanders favoured CD4+.

The CDR3 covers 13 residues. V lost 4 bases and J lost 1, with 7 bases in between. Germline assignment: CDR1 LNHDA and CDR2 SQIVND (reference sequence). This clonotype has a handful of counts. Its antigen is unknown. The 5'RACE method, run with constant-segment primers, produced TCR alpha and TCR beta cDNA libraries (carrying sample barcodes and UMIs). TCRdb re-analysed the 5' RACE reads in MiXCR, keeping a single row per CDR3 protein. The sample yields around 200,000 distinct CDR3 sequences, over 9.5% seen once. The source of this sequence is a young man who had mild COVID-19 (a few samples of this study predate the infection). Cell type and time point are not known. Sequencing input: PBMCs or a T cell subset sorted from them (not recorded which). V is TRBV19 and J is TRBJ1-1; D gene unclear. The CDR3: CASSNLGNTEAFF. DNA of the CDR3: TGTGCCAGTAGTAACCTAGGGAACACTGAAGCTTTCTTT.